The TCR beta chain described here comes from a study of identifying expanded T cells in peripheral blood. Study observations and caveats: About 1.2 clones differed between technical replicates, versus roughly 17 and 20 over time.

About this clone: Its antigen remains unidentified.

The repertoire was sequenced with immunoSEQ multiplex PCR; TCRdb's copy has only in-frame clones and lacks some. Altogether 100,000 or so clones are present, about 87% being singletons, with the ten largest covering over 12%. Germline V lookup: CDR1 SGHVS, CDR2 FQNEAQ. The CDR3 length is 17 residues. The ends lost 1 base at V and 0 bases at J; junction bases unmatched: 4. Material for sequencing was blood. J is TRBJ1-5 and V is TRBV7-8, with 9 bases that match TRBD1. The receptor was derived from a person between 18 and 75 years old in good health. CDR3 coding DNA: TGTGCCAGCAGCTTAGGGACAGGGGCTTATAGCAATCAGCCCCAGCATTTT. It specifies CASSLGTGAYSNQPQHF. The full variable domain, rest sourced from reference TRBV7-8 and TRBJ1-5, is GAGVSQSPRYKVAKRGQDVALRCDPISGHVSLFWYQQALGQGPEFLTYFQNEAQLDKSGLPSDRFFAERPEGSVSTLKIQRTQQEDSAVYLCASSLGTGAYSNQPQHFGDGTRLSIL.